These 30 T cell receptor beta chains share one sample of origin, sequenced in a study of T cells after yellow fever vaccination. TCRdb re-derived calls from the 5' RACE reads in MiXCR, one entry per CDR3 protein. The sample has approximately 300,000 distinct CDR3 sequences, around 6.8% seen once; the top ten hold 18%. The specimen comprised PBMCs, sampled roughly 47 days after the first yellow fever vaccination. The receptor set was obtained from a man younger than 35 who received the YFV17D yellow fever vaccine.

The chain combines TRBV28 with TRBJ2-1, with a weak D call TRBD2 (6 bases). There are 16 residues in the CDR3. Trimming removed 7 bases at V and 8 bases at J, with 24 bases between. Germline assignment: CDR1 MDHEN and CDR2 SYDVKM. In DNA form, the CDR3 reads TGTGCCAGCAACCCCAAGGTAGGCCCGGGGAGGCATGAGCAGTTCTTC. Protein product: CASNPKVGPGRHEQFF.

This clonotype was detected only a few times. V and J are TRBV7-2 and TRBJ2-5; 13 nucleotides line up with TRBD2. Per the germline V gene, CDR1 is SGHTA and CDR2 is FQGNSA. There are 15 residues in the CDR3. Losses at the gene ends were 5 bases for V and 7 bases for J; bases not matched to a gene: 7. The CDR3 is CASSPRTSGGRTQYF. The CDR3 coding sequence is TGTGCCAGCAGCCCTCGGACTAGCGGGGGACGGACCCAGTACTTC.

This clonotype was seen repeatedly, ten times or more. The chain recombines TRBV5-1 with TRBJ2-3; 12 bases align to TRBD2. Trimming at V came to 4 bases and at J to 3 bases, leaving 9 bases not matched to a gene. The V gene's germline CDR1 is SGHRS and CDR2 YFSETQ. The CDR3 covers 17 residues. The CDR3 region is CASSTLPSGGETDTQYF. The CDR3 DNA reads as TGCGCCAGCAGCACCCTCCCTAGCGGGGGGGAAACAGATACGCAGTATTTT.

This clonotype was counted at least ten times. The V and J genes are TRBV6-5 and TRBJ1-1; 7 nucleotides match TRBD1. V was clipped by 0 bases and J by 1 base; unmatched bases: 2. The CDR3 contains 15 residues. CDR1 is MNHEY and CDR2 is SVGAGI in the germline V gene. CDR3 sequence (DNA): TGTGCCAGCAGTTACTCGAACAGGGGGAACACTGAAGCTTTCTTT. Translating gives CASSYSNRGNTEAFF.

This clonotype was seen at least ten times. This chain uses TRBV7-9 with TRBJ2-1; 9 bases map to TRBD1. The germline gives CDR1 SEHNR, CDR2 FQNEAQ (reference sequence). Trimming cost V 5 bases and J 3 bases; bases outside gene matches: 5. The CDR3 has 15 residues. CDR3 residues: CASSVGQGGYNEQFF. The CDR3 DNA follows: TGTGCCAGCAGCGTGGGACAGGGTGGCTACAATGAGCAGTTCTTC.

For the CDR3, the DNA is TGTGCCAGTTCTGACGGGCGAAATCAGCCCCAGCATTTT. Protein: CASSDGRNQPQHF. This sequence joins TRBV19 and TRBJ1-5; D gene unclear. This CDR3 is built from 13 residues. The V end was cut by 8 bases, the J end by 4 bases, with 12 bases between. The germline V gene encodes CDR1 LNHDA and CDR2 SQIVND (reference sequence).

CDR3 bases: TGTGCCAGCAGTACACAGGGGGCGACCCGGGGGGATAACTATGGCTACACCTTC. It yields the protein CASSTQGATRGDNYGYTF. V usage is TRBV28 and J usage is TRBJ1-2; 9 bases map to TRBD1. Trimming took 5 bases from V and 1 from J; bases not matched to a gene: 14. The CDR3 is 18 amino acids. CDR1 and CDR2 from the germline V gene are MDHEN and SYDVKM.

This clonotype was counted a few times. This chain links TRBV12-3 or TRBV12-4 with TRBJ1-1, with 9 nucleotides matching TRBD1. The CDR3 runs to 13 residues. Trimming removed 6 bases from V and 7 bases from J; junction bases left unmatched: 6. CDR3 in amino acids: CASRRTGVVEAFF. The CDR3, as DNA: TGTGCCAGCAGACGGACAGGGGTCGTTGAAGCTTTCTTT.

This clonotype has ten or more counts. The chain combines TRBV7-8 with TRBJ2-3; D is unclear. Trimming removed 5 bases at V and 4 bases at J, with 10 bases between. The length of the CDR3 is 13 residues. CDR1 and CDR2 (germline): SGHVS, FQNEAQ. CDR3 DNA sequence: TGTGCCAGCAGCCCCAGGACCGCAGATACGCAGTATTTT. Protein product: CASSPRTADTQYF.

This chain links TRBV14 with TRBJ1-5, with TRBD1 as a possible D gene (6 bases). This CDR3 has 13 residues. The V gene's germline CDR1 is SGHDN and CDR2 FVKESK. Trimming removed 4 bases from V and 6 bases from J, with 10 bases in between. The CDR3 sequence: CASSPGASQPQHF. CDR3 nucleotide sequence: TGTGCCAGCAGCCCGGGGGCTAGTCAGCCCCAGCATTTT.

CDR3 nucleotides: TGTGCCAGCAGTCCTCAGGGGCAGGGGGAGACCCAGTACTTC. Translation: CASSPQGQGETQYF. The chain recombines TRBV27 with TRBJ2-5, with D possibly matching TRBD1 (6 bases). This CDR3 is 14 amino acids long. Looked up from germline, CDR1 is MNHEY and CDR2 is SMNVEV (reference sequence). The V gene lost 5 bases and the J gene lost 5 bases, with 15 bases spanning the gap.

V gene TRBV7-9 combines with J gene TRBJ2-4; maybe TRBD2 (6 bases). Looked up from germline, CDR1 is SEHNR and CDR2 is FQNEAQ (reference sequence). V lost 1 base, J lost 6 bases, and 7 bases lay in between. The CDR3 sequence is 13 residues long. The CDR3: CASSLVGGNIQYF. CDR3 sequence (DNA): TGTGCCAGCAGCTTAGTGGGGGGAAACATTCAGTACTTC.

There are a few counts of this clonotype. The CDR3 protein is CAISGTSGGPTGELFF. The DNA for the CDR3 is TGTGCCATCAGTGGAACTAGCGGGGGGCCGACCGGGGAGCTGTTTTTT. V is TRBV10-3 and J is TRBJ2-2; 12 bases map to TRBD2. Germline CDR1 ENHRY, CDR2 SYGVKD. The J segment lost 5 bases and the V segment lost 4 bases, leaving 5 bases of the junction unmatched. The CDR3 spans 16 residues.

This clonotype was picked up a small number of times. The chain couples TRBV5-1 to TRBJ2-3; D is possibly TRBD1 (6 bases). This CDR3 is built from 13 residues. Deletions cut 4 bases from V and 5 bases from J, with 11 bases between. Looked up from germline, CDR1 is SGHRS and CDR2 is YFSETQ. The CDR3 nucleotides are TGCGCCAGCAGCCCGGTAGGGGGAGATACGCAGTATTTT. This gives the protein CASSPVGGDTQYF.

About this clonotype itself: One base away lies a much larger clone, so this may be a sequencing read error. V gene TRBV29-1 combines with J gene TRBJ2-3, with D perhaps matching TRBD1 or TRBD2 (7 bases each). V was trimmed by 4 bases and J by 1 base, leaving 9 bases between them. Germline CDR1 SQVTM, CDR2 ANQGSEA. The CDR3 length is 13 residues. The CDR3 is CSVAGGGTDTQYF. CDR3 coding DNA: TGCAGCGTTGCAGGGGGGGGCACAGATACGCAGTATTTT.

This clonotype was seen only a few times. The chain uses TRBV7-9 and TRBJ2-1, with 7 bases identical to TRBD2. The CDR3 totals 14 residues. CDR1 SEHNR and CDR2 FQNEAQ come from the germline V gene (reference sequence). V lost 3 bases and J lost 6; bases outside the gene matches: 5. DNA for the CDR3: TGTGCCAGCAGCTTTGGGGAGGGCCCCAATGAGCAGTTCTTC. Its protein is CASSFGEGPNEQFF.

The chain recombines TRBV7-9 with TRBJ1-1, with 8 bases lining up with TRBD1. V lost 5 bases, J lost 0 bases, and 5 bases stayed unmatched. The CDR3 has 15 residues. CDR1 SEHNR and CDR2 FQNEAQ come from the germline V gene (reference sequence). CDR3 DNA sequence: TGTGCCAGCAGCGGGACAGGATCCATGAACACTGAAGCTTTCTTT. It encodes CASSGTGSMNTEAFF.

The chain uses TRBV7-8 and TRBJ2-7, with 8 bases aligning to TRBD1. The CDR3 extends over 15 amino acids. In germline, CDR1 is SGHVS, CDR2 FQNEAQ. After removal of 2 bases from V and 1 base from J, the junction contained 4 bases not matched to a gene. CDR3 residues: CASSLTGTGSYEQYF. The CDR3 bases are TGTGCCAGCAGCTTAACCGGGACAGGTTCCTACGAGCAGTACTTC.

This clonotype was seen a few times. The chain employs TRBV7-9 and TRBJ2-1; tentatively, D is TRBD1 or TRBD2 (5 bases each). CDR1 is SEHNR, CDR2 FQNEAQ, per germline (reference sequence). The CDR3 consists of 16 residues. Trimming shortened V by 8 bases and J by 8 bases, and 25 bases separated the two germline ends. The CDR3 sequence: CASWDGSGRPAYEQFF. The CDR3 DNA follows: TGTGCCAGCTGGGACGGGTCGGGACGCCCTGCATATGAGCAGTTCTTC.

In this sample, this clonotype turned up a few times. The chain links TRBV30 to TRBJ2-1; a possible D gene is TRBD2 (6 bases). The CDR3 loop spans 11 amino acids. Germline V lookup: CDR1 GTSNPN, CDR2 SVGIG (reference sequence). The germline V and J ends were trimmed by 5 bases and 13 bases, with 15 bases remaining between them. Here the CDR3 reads CAWGRDFFQFF. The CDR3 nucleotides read TGTGCCTGGGGCCGGGACTTCTTTCAGTTCTTC. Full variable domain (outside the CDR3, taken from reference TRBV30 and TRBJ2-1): SQTIHQWPATLVQPVGSPLSLECTVEGTSNPNLYWYRQAAGRGLQLLFYSVGIGQISSEVPQNLSASRPQDRQFILSSKKLLLSDSGFYLCAWGRDFFQFFGPGTRLTVL.

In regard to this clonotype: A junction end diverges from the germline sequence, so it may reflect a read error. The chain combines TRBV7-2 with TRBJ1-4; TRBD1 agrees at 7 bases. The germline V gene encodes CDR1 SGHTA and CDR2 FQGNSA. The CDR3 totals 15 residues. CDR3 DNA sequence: TGTGGCAGCAGCTTAGGGGACAGAAATAATGAAAAACTGTTTTTT. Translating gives CGSSLGDRNNEKLFF. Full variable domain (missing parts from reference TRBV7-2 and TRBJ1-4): GAGVSQSPSNKVTEKGKDVELRCDPISGHTALYWYRQSLGQGLEFLIYFQGNSAPDKSGLPSDRFSAERTGGSVSTLTIQRTQQEDSAVYLCGSSLGDRNNEKLFFGSGTQLSVL.

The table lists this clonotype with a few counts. This CDR3 reads CASSQLAGGPYNEQFF. In nucleotides, the CDR3 is TGTGCCAGCAGCCAGCTAGCGGGGGGCCCCTACAATGAGCAGTTCTTC. The chain links TRBV11-1 to TRBJ2-1; 11 bases line up with TRBD2. This CDR3 is 16 amino acids long. Germline loops: CDR1 SGHAT, CDR2 FQDESV (reference sequence). V was pared by 5 bases and J by 2 bases, with 5 bases of the junction left unmatched.

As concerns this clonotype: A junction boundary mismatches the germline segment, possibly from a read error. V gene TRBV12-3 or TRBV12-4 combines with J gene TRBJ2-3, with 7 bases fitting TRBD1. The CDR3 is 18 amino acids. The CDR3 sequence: CTSSSPQDVTGARNTQYF. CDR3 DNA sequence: TGTACCAGCAGTTCCCCCCAGGACGTCACAGGGGCGCGGAATACGCAGTATTTT.

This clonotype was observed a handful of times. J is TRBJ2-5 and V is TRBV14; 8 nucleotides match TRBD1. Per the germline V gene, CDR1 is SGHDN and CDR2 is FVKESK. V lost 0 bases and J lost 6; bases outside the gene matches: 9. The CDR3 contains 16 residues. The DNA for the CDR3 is TGTGCCAGCAGCCAAGAGGGGGGACAGGTCGAGAAGACCCAGTACTTC. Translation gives CASSQEGGQVEKTQYF.

This CDR3 reads CASSGPGYNEQFF. The CDR3 DNA follows: TGTGCCAGCAGCGGCCCGGGCTACAATGAGCAGTTCTTC. This chain joins TRBV7-8 and TRBJ2-1; no definite D call. Per the germline V gene, CDR1 is SGHVS and CDR2 is FQNEAQ. V lost 5 bases, J lost 3 bases, and 8 bases lay in between. CDR3 length: 13 amino acids.

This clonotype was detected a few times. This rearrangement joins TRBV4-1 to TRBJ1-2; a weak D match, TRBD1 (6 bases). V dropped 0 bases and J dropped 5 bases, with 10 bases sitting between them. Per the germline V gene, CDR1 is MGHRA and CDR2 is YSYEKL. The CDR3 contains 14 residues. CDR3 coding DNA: TGCGCCAGCAGCCAAGAATGGGGGGCATATGGCTACACCTTC. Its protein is CASSQEWGAYGYTF.

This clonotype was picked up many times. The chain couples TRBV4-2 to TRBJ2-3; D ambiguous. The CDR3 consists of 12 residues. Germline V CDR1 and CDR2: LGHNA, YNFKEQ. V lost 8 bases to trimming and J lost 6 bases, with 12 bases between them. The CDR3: CASGGASDTQYF. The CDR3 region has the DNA TGTGCCAGCGGCGGCGCGTCCGATACGCAGTATTTT.

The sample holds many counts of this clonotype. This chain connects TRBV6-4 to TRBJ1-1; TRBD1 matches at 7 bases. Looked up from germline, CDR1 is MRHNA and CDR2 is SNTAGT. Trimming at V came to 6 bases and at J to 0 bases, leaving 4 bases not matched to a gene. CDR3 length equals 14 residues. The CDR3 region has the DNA TGTGCCAGCAGGAGACAGGGCTTGAACACTGAAGCTTTCTTT. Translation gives CASRRQGLNTEAFF.

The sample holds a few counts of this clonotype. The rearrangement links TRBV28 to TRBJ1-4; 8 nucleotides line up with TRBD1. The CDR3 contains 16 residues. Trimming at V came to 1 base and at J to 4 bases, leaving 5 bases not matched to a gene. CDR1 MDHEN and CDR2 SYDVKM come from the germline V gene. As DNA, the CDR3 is TGTGCCAGCAGTTTATTCGGACAGGGCCATAATGAAAAACTGTTTTTT. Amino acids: CASSLFGQGHNEKLFF.

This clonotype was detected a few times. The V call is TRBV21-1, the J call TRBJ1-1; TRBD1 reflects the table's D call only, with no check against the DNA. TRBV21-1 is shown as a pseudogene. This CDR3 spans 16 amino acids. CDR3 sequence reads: CASSKGTGPSGGEAFF. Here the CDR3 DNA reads TGTGCCAGCAGCAAAGGCACAGGGCCTTCAGGGGGTGAAGCTTTCTTT.